The rows below give T cell receptor beta chains drawn from one sample of a study of cytomegalovirus exposure and HLA in healthy donors. Data came from immunoSEQ multiplex PCR; TCRdb stores just in-frame clones and leaves some out. Of almost 200,000 clones in the sample, 75% to 85% were seen once. Material: PBMCs. The receptors derive from a woman aged 50 to 65 in good health and CMV-seronegative. CDR3s leave out the opening cysteine and the closing phenylalanine or tryptophan.

TRBV6-1	ASSETATGGSRKSSYEQY
TRBV6-7	ASSYALTSGTNNEQF
TRBV18	ASSPLELTGIQNTEAF
TRBV28	ASSFVPYEQY
TRBV7-7	ASSLGGTGELF
TRBV7-2	ASSPRRSDTQY
TRBV19	ASSPWSGTNSYEQY
TRBV4-1	ASSQGSDEQY
TRBV28	ASSPPGPEKGAGELF
TRBV28	ASSFRYSNQPQH
TRBV7-2	ASSMGGQSQPQH
TRBV27	ASSSLTADTGELF
TRBV11-2	ASSHPGGAALGYGYT
TRBV7-9	ASSSMGGRNQPQH
TRBV10-3	AISTSVSTDTQY
TRBV7-2	ASSLGGSTEAF
TRBV7-6	ASRDGSVNTGELF
TRBV27	ASSPGTGTQY
TRBV5-4	ASSSQETQY
TRBV27	ASSIGLAGGPSKDTQY
TRBV11-1	ASSLTTRQEAQY
TRBV10-3	ANQGTLGEQY
TRBV28	ASSLLGQLYGYT
TRBV27	ASSPPYRGGLGEGWGVKTQY
TRBV5-1	ASSRTTGGPATNEKLF
TRBV28	ASKGLAHEQF
TRBV19	ASSIEGRGNQPQH
TRBV4-1	ASSKREGEDTQY
TRBV27	ASSTRNEYNEQF
TRBV30	AWAVSGARRSYEQY
TRBV9	ASSVSIGGTDTQY
TRBV12-5	ASGLTSGLDYEQY
TRBV28	ASSYSGRYYEQY
TRBV28	ASSPTGGGYGYT
TRBV29-1	SGRAQGQNEKLF
TRBV28	ASRLQGANTGELF
TRBV25-1	ASSEFRGRGTDTQY
TRBV7-9	ASSPKTIVDEAF
TRBV6-1	ASSEIGNPNYGYT
TRBV7-7	ASSLGTSDEQF
TRBV6-6	ASSIGGSNTGELF
TRBV28	ASSLFVGQPQH
TRBV28	ASSDDRKLYEQY
TRBV2	ASSAGIMNTEAF
TRBV28	ASSWRGFVEKLF
TRBV15	ATSRDRSGGEKLF
TRBV4-2	ASSQTSGMKSSEQY
TRBV7-9	ASSLSGGVHQPQH
TRBV7-9	SSSTAQRGWESYEQY
TRBV6-5	ASSLGQVYGYT
TRBV5-1	ASSLGGGDEQF
TRBV28	ASSWRSGGTGELF
TRBV23-1	ASSQKHTTDRNNEQF
TRBV7-9	SSSFGTEAF
TRBV4-3	ASSQDLIPSAKSYEQY
TRBV6-5	ASSYSRDRSQPQH
TRBV9	ASTPGTGVNTIY
TRBV20-1	SATGTYEQY
TRBV27	ASRLRRDRGNYEQY